Following are 21 T cell receptor beta chains from one sample sequenced in a study of vaccination effects on CD4 cells after COVID-19. Only in-frame clones appear in the TCRdb table, and some are missing; sequencing was by immunoSEQ multiplex PCR. The data show tens of thousands of clones, 74% seen once. Sequencing was preceded by expansion of antigen-specific CD4+ T cells with viral peptide pools in the ViraFEST assay. Having been cultured for 9 to 11 days, the cells underwent CD4+ T cell isolation. Subjects were given two BNT162b2 or mRNA-1273 vaccine doses. Which antigens these TCRs recognize remains unknown. The sample consisted of CD4+ T cells from PBMCs cultured with HCoV-229E spike peptides, taken after COVID-19 vaccination. These receptors all stem from a human donor who received a COVID-19 vaccine.

V and J are TRBV20-1 and TRBJ2-1; D ambiguous. The germline gives CDR1 DFQATT, CDR2 SNEGSKA (reference sequence). Trimming shortened V by 2 bases and J by 10 bases, and 9 bases separated the two germline ends. The CDR3 sequence is 11 residues long. The CDR3 nucleotides are TGCAGTGCTAGACTGGCCAACGAGCAGTTCTTC. It specifies CSARLANEQFF.

This clone was recorded a few times. The chain combines TRBV19 with TRBJ1-5; D is undetermined. V was shortened by 2 bases and J by 6 bases, with 8 bases between the two germline ends. CDR3 length equals 13 residues. Germline CDR1 and CDR2: LNHDA and SQIVND (reference sequence). The CDR3 is CASSIRLGQPQHF. CDR3 in DNA: TGTGCCAGTAGTATACGGTTAGGTCAGCCCCAGCATTTT. The whole variable domain, remainder taken from reference TRBV19 and TRBJ1-5, is DGGITQSPKYLFRKEGQNVTLSCEQNLNHDAMYWYRQDPGQGLRLIYYSQIVNDFQKGDIAEGYSVSREKKESFPLTVTSAQKNPTAFYLCASSIRLGQPQHFGDGTRLSIL.

The rearrangement links TRBV19 to TRBJ1-1; D is uncertain. The CDR3 is 16 amino acids. Trimming stripped 7 bases from V and 1 base from J, with 19 bases between. The germline V gene has CDR1 LNHDA and CDR2 SQIVND (reference sequence). CDR3 nucleotide sequence: TGTGCCAGTACCAAATACCTGAGAGGGAAGAACACTGAAGCTTTCTTT. It encodes CASTKYLRGKNTEAFF.

This clone was seen a handful of times. The CDR3 loop reads CASSLTLTETQYF. CDR3 DNA sequence: TGTGCCAGCAGCCTAACCCTGACCGAGACCCAGTACTTC. This chain joins TRBV7-8 and TRBJ2-5, with D hard to call. V was cut by 5 bases and J by 5 bases, with 12 bases left in between. The V gene's germline CDR1 is SGHVS and CDR2 FQNEAQ. There are 13 residues in the CDR3. Variable domain in full (rest from reference TRBV7-8 and TRBJ2-5): GAGVSQSPRYKVAKRGQDVALRCDPISGHVSLFWYQQALGQGPEFLTYFQNEAQLDKSGLPSDRFFAERPEGSVSTLKIQRTQQEDSAVYLCASSLTLTETQYFGPGTRLLVL.

The genes are TRBV6-5 and TRBJ1-4; maybe TRBD1 (6 bases). The CDR3 extends over 15 amino acids. Germline V CDR1 and CDR2: MNHEY, SVGAGI. V lost 0 bases, J lost 4 bases, and 9 bases lay in between. The CDR3 nucleotides are TGTGCCAGCAGTTACTCGACAGGTAGTAATGAAAAACTGTTTTTT. This translates into CASSYSTGSNEKLFF.

This chain links TRBV27 with TRBJ1-4, with D unresolved. Germline V CDR1 and CDR2: MNHEY, SMNVEV (reference sequence). Trimming took off 7 bases at V and 8 bases at J, with 23 bases between the two ends. This CDR3 has 16 amino acids. CDR3 nucleotides: TGTGCCAGCACCACTCGCCGGGGTCTTCTGTCCGAAAAACTGTTTTTT. Protein: CASTTRRGLLSEKLFF.

The genes are TRBV23-1 and TRBJ1-1; D unclear. TRBV23-1 carries the ORF label, with uncertain function. This CDR3 contains 14 residues. V lost 0 bases to trimming and J lost 0 bases, with 5 bases between them. The CDR3 loop reads CASSQSQLNTEAFF. CDR3 DNA sequence: TGCGCCAGCAGTCAATCACAGCTGAACACTGAAGCTTTCTTT.

The chain uses TRBV29-1 and TRBJ1-1; D may be TRBD1 (6 bases). The CDR3 totals 16 residues. The germline V and J ends were trimmed by 6 bases and 2 bases, with 22 bases remaining between them. Per germline, CDR1 SQVTM and CDR2 ANQGSEA. CDR3 residues: CSVTQLVGALNTEAFF. CDR3 coding DNA: TGCAGCGTCACCCAGTTGGTGGGGGCCCTAAACACTGAAGCTTTCTTT.

The genes are TRBV23-1 and TRBJ2-7, with TRBD2 identical over 12 bases. TRBV23-1 is designated an ORF whose function remains uncertain. CDR3 length: 15 amino acids. The V gene end was trimmed by 5 bases and the J gene end by 4 bases; junction bases not matched to a gene: 6. CDR3 in DNA: TGCGCCAGCAGTACTAGCGGGGGGTCTCCTTACGAGCAGTACGTC. Its protein product is CASSTSGGSPYEQYV.

The V call is TRBV5-6, the J call TRBJ2-7; D is unresolved. The CDR3 is 18 amino acids. The V end was cut by 1 base, the J end by 0 bases, with 20 bases between. The V gene's germline CDR1 is SGHDT and CDR2 YYEEEE. The CDR3 coding sequence is TGTGCCAGCAGCTTGCGAGTGTGGCCAGAACAGAACTCCTACGAGCAGTACGTC. The encoded protein is CASSLRVWPEQNSYEQYV.

J is TRBJ2-3 and V is TRBV4-2; no reliable D call. Germline CDR1 and CDR2: LGHNA and YNFKEQ. The CDR3 loop spans 14 amino acids. V lost 1 base and J lost 4, with 9 bases in between. The CDR3 DNA is TGTGCCAGCAGCCAAGCCGTCCGGGCAGATACGCAGTATTTT. Its protein product is CASSQAVRADTQYF.

The chain employs TRBV10-1 and TRBJ1-2; D uncertain. Germline CDR1 reads WNHNN; CDR2 reads SYGVQD (reference sequence). The CDR3 has 11 amino acids. The CDR3: CSHSENYGYTF. CDR3 DNA: TGCTCTCACTCAGAAAACTATGGCTACACCTTC.

The gene calls are TRBV10-3 and TRBJ2-3; unclear D gene. The CDR3 has 15 residues. Germline CDR1 ENHRY, CDR2 SYGVKD. Between the trimmed V and J ends, which lost 3 bases and 3 bases, there was a span of 13 bases. The CDR3 sequence is CAISDSFSATDTQYF. Written as DNA, the CDR3 is TGTGCCATCAGTGATTCCTTTAGTGCGACAGATACGCAGTATTTT.

The chain recombines TRBV18 with TRBJ1-1, with D possibly matching TRBD1 (5 bases). Germline V CDR1 and CDR2: KGHSH, LQKENI. V lost 1 base and J 0 bases, leaving 12 bases between the germline ends. The CDR3 has 16 amino acids. For the CDR3, the DNA is TGTGCCAGCTCACCACTGCCAGGGACCATGAACACTGAAGCTTTCTTT. This codes for CASSPLPGTMNTEAFF.

This chain links TRBV4-1 with TRBJ1-5; D perhaps matches TRBD1 (6 bases). Germline loops: CDR1 MGHRA, CDR2 YSYEKL. The CDR3 has 17 amino acids. V was pared by 3 bases and J by 0 bases, with 15 bases between. The CDR3 protein is CASSQSTGHVSNQPQHF. Written as DNA, the CDR3 is TGCGCCAGCAGCCAGAGTACAGGGCACGTTAGCAATCAGCCCCAGCATTTT.

This clone appeared a few times. The CDR3 reads CASSAPGYGYTF. CDR3 bases: TGTGCCAGCAGCGCCCCGGGCTATGGCTACACCTTC. The J gene is TRBJ1-2, the V gene TRBV6-5; D is uncertain. Trimming pared 6 bases from V and 4 bases from J, leaving 9 bases between. CDR1 and CDR2 from the germline V gene are MNHEY and SVGAGI. The CDR3 length is 12 residues.

The rearrangement links TRBV7-6 to TRBJ1-4, with TRBD1 matching 12 bases. The junction had 5 bases not matched to a gene; V was cut back by 5 bases and J by 7 bases. Germline lookup yields CDR1 SGHVS and CDR2 FNYEAQ. This CDR3 is built from 15 residues. The CDR3 sequence: CASSPGTGGFEKLFF. Written as DNA, the CDR3 is TGTGCCAGCAGCCCCGGGACAGGGGGCTTTGAAAAACTGTTTTTT.

This clone was detected a few times. The junction differs from germline at one of its ends, possibly a read error. The chain combines TRBV20-1 with TRBJ1-2; D remains ambiguous. Per the germline V gene, CDR1 is DFQATT and CDR2 is SNEGSKA (reference sequence). The CDR3 is made up of 11 amino acids. In DNA form, the CDR3 reads TGCAGTGCTCCGAGCGGGTCCCAGGCCGCCTTC. This gives the protein CSAPSGSQAAF.

This clone was detected a few times. The V and J genes are TRBV19 and TRBJ1-6; D gene unclear. Trimming pared 7 bases from V and 4 bases from J, leaving 8 bases between. The CDR3 has 13 residues. Germline lookup yields CDR1 LNHDA and CDR2 SQIVND (reference sequence). CDR3 sequence reads: CASMRGYNSPLHF. The DNA for the CDR3 is TGTGCCAGTATGAGAGGTTATAATTCACCCCTCCACTTT.

The rearrangement uses TRBV4-1 and TRBJ1-3, with TRBD1 matching over 11 bases. CDR3 size: 18 residues. Germline V gene lookup returns CDR1 MGHRA and CDR2 YSYEKL. The V gene end was trimmed by 3 bases and the J gene end by 1 base; junction bases not matched to a gene: 8. CDR3 nucleotides: TGCGCCAGCAGCCACCCGGGACAGGGGGAATATTCTGGAAACACCATATATTTT. Amino acid sequence: CASSHPGQGEYSGNTIYF.

The chain recombines TRBV7-2 with TRBJ2-3; tentative D call: TRBD2 (6 bases). Germline V gene data show CDR1 as SGHTA and CDR2 as FQGNSA. The length of the CDR3 is 14 residues. V lost 5 bases and J 2 bases, leaving 11 bases between the germline ends. CDR3 residues: CASSPRGSTDTQYF. In DNA form, the CDR3 reads TGTGCCAGCAGCCCGCGGGGATCCACAGATACGCAGTATTTT.